The 30 T cell receptor beta chains presented below share a single source sample, sequenced in a study of control samples from healthy donors and cancer patients. Method: immunoSEQ multiplex PCR; TCRdb's copy keeps in-frame clones and lacks some. The sample comprises 150,000 to 200,000 clones, about 94% of which are singletons, and about 9.3% rests with the top ten. Sequencing was performed on blood. All receptors come from a woman aged 40 to 50 in good health.

The chain recombines TRBV10-1 with TRBJ1-3, with D perhaps matching TRBD1 (5 bases). Trimming took 5 bases from V and 0 from J, leaving 8 bases between them. There are 14 residues in the CDR3. Germline CDR1 reads WNHNN; CDR2 reads SYGVQD (reference sequence). This CDR3 reads CASSRDGSGNTIYF. The CDR3 DNA follows: TGCGCCAGCAGTCGGGACGGCTCTGGAAACACCATATATTTT.

The rearrangement uses TRBV5-1 and TRBJ2-3, with TRBD2 matching 9 bases. Germline V gene data show CDR1 as SGHRS and CDR2 as YFSETQ. V was pared by 2 bases and J by 1 base, with 5 bases of the junction left unmatched. The CDR3 covers 16 residues. CDR3 nucleotides: TGCGCCAGCAGCTTCTTCTTAGCGGGAGGCACAGATACGCAGTATTTT. Protein: CASSFFLAGGTDTQYF.

The genes are TRBV11-3 and TRBJ2-7; D may be TRBD1 (6 bases). Germline V CDR1 and CDR2: SGHNT, YENEEA. CDR3 length: 13 amino acids. The V gene lost 5 bases and the J gene lost 0 bases, with 8 bases spanning the gap. The CDR3 nucleotides are TGTGCCAGCAGCGTGGACAGCTCCTACGAGCAGTACTTC. Translated: CASSVDSSYEQYF.

V usage is TRBV13 and J usage is TRBJ1-1, with D tentatively TRBD1 (6 bases). CDR1 is PRHDT and CDR2 is FYEKMQ in the germline V gene (reference sequence). The CDR3 loop spans 14 amino acids. Trimming pared 4 bases from V and 4 bases from J, leaving 13 bases between. In DNA form, the CDR3 reads TGTGCCAGCAGCTCACCCCGGGGGCTCACTGAAGCTTTCTTT. Amino acids: CASSSPRGLTEAFF.

The rearrangement links TRBV9 to TRBJ1-3, with 10 bases identical to TRBD1. This CDR3 region has 18 residues. V dropped 0 bases and J dropped 4; count of bases not matched to a gene: 10. Looked up from germline, CDR1 is SGDLS and CDR2 is YYNGEE. This CDR3 reads CASSVDPRQGAYGNTIYF. CDR3 coding DNA: TGTGCCAGCAGCGTAGACCCTAGACAGGGGGCTTACGGAAACACCATATATTTT.

The CDR3 is CASSRQDYGYTF. CDR3 sequence (DNA): TGTGCCAGTAGTCGACAGGACTATGGCTACACCTTC. The chain uses TRBV19 and TRBJ1-2; D is perhaps TRBD1 (6 bases). Per the germline V gene, CDR1 is LNHDA and CDR2 is SQIVND (reference sequence). CDR3 size: 12 residues. V shed 5 bases and J shed 3 bases, with 7 bases lying between them.

The chain employs TRBV9 and TRBJ1-2, with D possibly matching TRBD1 (5 bases). Germline V CDR1 and CDR2: SGDLS, YYNGEE. The V gene lost 4 bases and the J gene lost 6 bases, with 19 bases spanning the gap. This CDR3 region has 15 residues. CDR3: CASSPGGRTIDGYTF. The DNA of the CDR3 is TGTGCCAGCAGCCCGGGAGGACGGACAATAGATGGCTACACCTTC.

The chain joins TRBV19 to TRBJ1-3; possible D gene TRBD1, 5 bases. V was cut by 5 bases and J by 0 bases, with 14 bases left in between. Germline CDR1 and CDR2: LNHDA and SQIVND (reference sequence). CDR3 length: 16 residues. Here the CDR3 reads CASSPPGRLSGNTIYF. The DNA for the CDR3 is TGTGCCAGTAGTCCCCCGGGACGTCTCTCTGGAAACACCATATATTTT.

The chain links TRBV27 to TRBJ2-5; tentatively, D is TRBD1 (5 bases). There are 16 residues in the CDR3. Trimming cost V 6 bases and J 0 bases, with 17 bases left between them. CDR1 is MNHEY and CDR2 is SMNVEV in the germline V gene (reference sequence). The CDR3 region is CASSSQGRQYQETQYF. DNA of the CDR3: TGTGCCAGCAGCTCTCAGGGCCGACAGTACCAAGAGACCCAGTACTTC.

The chain links TRBV7-2 to TRBJ1-3, with D possibly being TRBD1 (6 bases). Trimming removed 4 bases at V and 5 bases at J, with 12 bases between. The CDR3 has 14 residues. Germline lookup yields CDR1 SGHTA and CDR2 FQGNSA. This chain's CDR3 is CASSSGGLRNTIYF. For the CDR3, the DNA is TGTGCCAGCAGCTCCGGGGGGCTTAGAAACACCATATATTTT.

This sequence joins TRBV7-9 and TRBJ1-3, with a tentative D call TRBD1 (5 bases). Germline CDR1 reads SEHNR; CDR2 reads FQNEAQ (reference sequence). The CDR3 contains 14 residues. Between the trimmed V and J ends, which lost 3 bases and 4 bases, there was a span of 10 bases. The CDR3 loop reads CASSFRTSGNTIYF. CDR3 DNA: TGTGCCAGCAGCTTTCGGACATCGGGAAACACCATATATTTT.

This clone was detected once. The genes are TRBV9 and TRBJ1-1; no clear D. Trimming cost V 4 bases and J 2 bases, with 12 bases left between them. The CDR3 loop spans 14 amino acids. Germline V lookup: CDR1 SGDLS, CDR2 YYNGEE. The DNA of the CDR3 is TGTGCCAGCAGCCCCCGGGGTCCTAACACTGAAGCTTTCTTT. Its protein is CASSPRGPNTEAFF.

The chain is built from TRBV4-3 and TRBJ2-2; D might be TRBD1 or TRBD2, each matching 6 bases. CDR3 length: 17 amino acids. From germline, CDR1 is LGHNA and CDR2 YSLEER. Trimming pared 0 bases from V and 3 bases from J, leaving 14 bases between. CDR3 nucleotide sequence: TGCGCCAGCAGCCAAGAGAGGGGGGTTAGGCACACCGGGGAGCTGTTTTTT. Translated: CASSQERGVRHTGELFF.

The CDR3 region is CASSDRDAGYEQYF. CDR3 sequence (DNA): TGTGCCAGCAGCGACCGGGACGCTGGGTACGAGCAGTACTTC. The V call is TRBV9, the J call TRBJ2-7; D is perhaps TRBD1 or TRBD2 (5 bases each). Trimming pared 3 bases from V and 4 bases from J, leaving 14 bases between. This CDR3 comprises 14 residues. Germline loops: CDR1 SGDLS, CDR2 YYNGEE.

The V call is TRBV6-6, the J call TRBJ1-4; possibly TRBD1 for D (6 bases). CDR1 and CDR2 from the germline V gene are MNHNY and SVGAGI (reference sequence). V shed 6 bases and J shed 2 bases, with 10 bases lying between them. The CDR3 consists of 14 residues. The CDR3 sequence: CASRHTGTNEKLFF. CDR3 bases: TGTGCCAGCAGACATACAGGGACTAATGAAAAACTGTTTTTT.

The chain has TRBV7-8 and TRBJ1-3; 7 nucleotides match TRBD1. Germline assignment: CDR1 SGHVS and CDR2 FQNEAQ. Trimming removed 5 bases from V and 6 bases from J; junction bases left unmatched: 4. The CDR3 extends over 13 amino acids. CDR3 protein: CASSLDRANTIYF. The CDR3 region has the DNA TGTGCCAGCAGCCTTGACAGGGCAAACACCATATATTTT.

This chain connects TRBV12-3 or TRBV12-4 to TRBJ1-6; D unclear. The CDR3 totals 13 residues. Trimming pared 8 bases from V and 6 bases from J, leaving 11 bases between. The CDR3: CASALLFNSPLHF. CDR3 nucleotides: TGTGCCAGCGCCCTTCTCTTTAATTCACCCCTCCACTTT.

The chain joins TRBV2 to TRBJ2-1; 12 positions match TRBD2. The CDR3 covers 16 residues. Germline V CDR1 and CDR2: SNHLY, FYNNEI. Trimming at V came to 6 bases and at J to 1 base, leaving 4 bases not matched to a gene. Here the CDR3 reads CASRYGLAGSYNEQFF. The CDR3 bases are TGTGCCAGCAGATACGGACTAGCGGGATCCTACAATGAGCAGTTCTTC.

This chain joins TRBV6-2 or TRBV6-3 and TRBJ1-5; D might be TRBD1 (6 bases). CDR3 size: 19 residues. Germline V gives CDR1 MNHEY, CDR2 SVGEGT. The V end lost 2 bases, the J end lost 5 bases, and 25 bases lay between the germline ends. The CDR3 DNA reads as TGTGCCAGCAGTTACCCCTTGGGGCTCCCACAGGGTACAGATCAGCCCCAGCATTTT. Protein sequence: CASSYPLGLPQGTDQPQHF.

This clone was seen just once. V is TRBV9 and J is TRBJ1-4; 10 nucleotides match TRBD1. In germline, CDR1 is SGDLS, CDR2 YYNGEE. The CDR3 is 14 residues long. Trimming removed 4 bases from V and 8 bases from J; junction bases left unmatched: 5. CDR3 nucleotide sequence: TGTGCCAGCAGCCCCCGGGACAGGGGAGAAAAACTGTTTTTT. Amino acid sequence: CASSPRDRGEKLFF.

V gene TRBV18 combines with J gene TRBJ2-3, with D perhaps matching TRBD1 (6 bases). Germline V gene lookup returns CDR1 KGHSH and CDR2 LQKENI. The CDR3 contains 17 residues. V was clipped by 2 bases and J by 2 bases, with 17 bases between them. CDR3 in amino acids: CASSPIDQGSPTDTQYF. The CDR3 DNA reads TGTGCCAGCTCACCAATAGACCAGGGGTCTCCCACAGATACGCAGTATTTT.

V and J are TRBV2 and TRBJ1-1, with 7 bases identical to TRBD1. The V gene end was trimmed by 6 bases and the J gene end by 5 bases; junction bases not matched to a gene: 6. CDR1 and CDR2 (germline): SNHLY, FYNNEI. This CDR3 comprises 13 residues. CDR3 coding DNA: TGTGCCAGCAGGTTGGAGGGGGCTACTGAAGCTTTCTTT. Protein: CASRLEGATEAFF.

The V and J genes are TRBV5-4 and TRBJ1-2; 12 bases map to TRBD1. With V trimmed by 3 bases and J by 5 bases, 5 bases remained unmatched. CDR3 size: 15 residues. Germline V gene lookup returns CDR1 SGHNT and CDR2 YYREEE (reference sequence). The chain's CDR3 is CASSSGQGAGYGYTF. CDR3 in DNA: TGTGCCAGCAGCTCGGGACAGGGGGCGGGATATGGCTACACCTTC.

The chain uses TRBV5-4 and TRBJ1-2; D is unresolved. This CDR3 region has 12 residues. Trimming pared 0 bases from V and 7 bases from J, leaving 7 bases between. Germline V gene data show CDR1 as SGHNT and CDR2 as YYREEE (reference sequence). This CDR3 is CASSLESGGYTF. The DNA of the CDR3 is TGTGCCAGCAGCTTGGAGTCGGGTGGCTACACCTTC. Full variable domain (outside the CDR3, taken from reference TRBV5-4 and TRBJ1-2): ETGVTQSPTHLIKTRGQQVTLRCSSQSGHNTVSWYQQALGQGPQFIFQYYREEENGRGNFPPRFSGLQFPNYSSELNVNALELDDSALYLCASSLESGGYTFGSGTRLTVV.

CDR3 loop: CASSYPRGAFDGYTF. CDR3 in DNA: TGTGCCAGCAGTTACCCCCGGGGCGCGTTCGATGGCTACACCTTC. The chain carries TRBV6-2 or TRBV6-3 and TRBJ1-2, with a tentative D call TRBD1 (5 bases). V lost 2 bases, J lost 6 bases, and 16 bases lay in between. This CDR3 spans 15 amino acids. In germline, CDR1 is MNHEY, CDR2 SVGEGT.

The chain is built from TRBV4-1 and TRBJ1-3, with D perhaps TRBD1 (5 bases). Per germline, CDR1 MGHRA and CDR2 YSYEKL. V lost 0 bases to trimming and J lost 0 bases, with 12 bases between them. The CDR3 runs to 17 residues. The CDR3: CASSQDGDSYSGNTIYF. The CDR3 DNA follows: TGCGCCAGCAGCCAAGATGGAGACAGTTACTCTGGAAACACCATATATTTT.

The chain joins TRBV12-3 or TRBV12-4 to TRBJ1-5; D is perhaps TRBD1 (6 bases). CDR3 length: 12 amino acids. V lost 2 bases, J lost 12 bases, and 11 bases lay in between. The chain's CDR3 is CASSLIRTDQHF. The CDR3 bases are TGTGCCAGCAGTTTAATCAGGACAGACCAGCATTTT.

The rearrangement uses TRBV3-1 (or the pseudogene TRBV3-2) and TRBJ1-3; 8 bases match TRBD1. V was clipped by 5 bases and J by 4 bases; unmatched bases: 7. Looked up from germline, CDR1 is LGHDT and CDR2 is YNNKEL (reference sequence). CDR3 length: 15 amino acids. This CDR3 is CASSDTTGAGNTIYF. The CDR3 DNA follows: TGTGCCAGCAGCGACACGACAGGGGCCGGAAACACCATATATTTT.

The chain combines TRBV7-9 with TRBJ1-5; D gene unclear. In germline, CDR1 is SEHNR, CDR2 FQNEAQ (reference sequence). The CDR3 has 12 amino acids. V lost 1 base, J lost 7 bases, and 5 bases lay in between. The CDR3: CASSLGLQPQHF. The CDR3 DNA is TGTGCCAGCAGCTTAGGGTTGCAGCCCCAGCATTTT. Combining the CDR3 with reference TRBV7-9 and TRBJ1-5 gives the whole variable domain DTGVSQNPRHKITKRGQNVTFRCDPISEHNRLYWYRQTLGQGPEFLTYFQNEAQLEKSRLLSDRFSAERPKGSFSTLEIQRTEQGDSAMYLCASSLGLQPQHFGDGTRLSIL.

The CDR3 coding sequence is TGTGCCTGGAGTGTACGTTCGGGAGGGGGTGAAAAACTGTTTTTT. It is translated as CAWSVRSGGGEKLFF. The V and J genes are TRBV30 and TRBJ1-4, with D possibly matching TRBD1 (6 bases). Trimming cost V 0 bases and J 7 bases, with 15 bases left between them. The CDR3 runs 15 residues. The germline CDR1 and CDR2 sequences are GTSNPN and SVGIG (reference sequence). The whole variable domain, filled in from reference TRBV30 and TRBJ1-4, reads SQTIHQWPATLVQPVGSPLSLECTVEGTSNPNLYWYRQAAGRGLQLLFYSVGIGQISSEVPQNLSASRPQDRQFILSSKKLLLSDSGFYLCAWSVRSGGGEKLFFGSGTQLSVL.